Below are 2 T cell receptor beta chains sequenced from a single sample in a study of blood T cell repertoires in COVID-19. Assay: immunoSEQ multiplex PCR; the TCRdb copy retains only in-frame clones and omits some. The sample lists 200,000 to 250,000 clones; around 86% were seen once. Sequencing input: peripheral blood. These receptors were obtained from a man aged 55 to 70 with acute or convalescent COVID-19.

The rearrangement joins TRBV7-3 to TRBJ2-1; perhaps TRBD2 as D (6 bases). This CDR3 spans 16 amino acids. Looked up from germline, CDR1 is SGHTA and CDR2 is FQGTGA. V shed 5 bases and J shed 9 bases, with 23 bases lying between them. In DNA, the CDR3 is TGTGCCAGCAGCCCGTCGGTTAGCGGCTCTTTTAGTGAGCAGTTCTTC. This sequence encodes CASSPSVSGSFSEQFF.

Note on this clone: This specimen includes other DNA sequences encoding the same CDR3. This chain joins TRBV9 and TRBJ2-7; 9 bases line up with TRBD1. V lost 4 bases to trimming and J lost 0 bases; unmatched junction nucleotides: 5. Germline lookup yields CDR1 SGDLS and CDR2 YYNGEE. The CDR3 is 15 amino acids. The CDR3 sequence: CASSPGDRVSYEQYF. The CDR3 coding sequence is TGTGCCAGCAGCCCGGGGGACAGGGTCTCCTACGAGCAGTACTTC. The whole variable domain, remainder taken from reference TRBV9 and TRBJ2-7, is DSGVTQTPKHLITATGQRVTLRCSPRSGDLSVYWYQQSLDQGLQFLIQYYNGEERAKGNILERFSAQQFPDLHSELNLSSLELGDSALYFCASSPGDRVSYEQYFGPGTRLTVT.